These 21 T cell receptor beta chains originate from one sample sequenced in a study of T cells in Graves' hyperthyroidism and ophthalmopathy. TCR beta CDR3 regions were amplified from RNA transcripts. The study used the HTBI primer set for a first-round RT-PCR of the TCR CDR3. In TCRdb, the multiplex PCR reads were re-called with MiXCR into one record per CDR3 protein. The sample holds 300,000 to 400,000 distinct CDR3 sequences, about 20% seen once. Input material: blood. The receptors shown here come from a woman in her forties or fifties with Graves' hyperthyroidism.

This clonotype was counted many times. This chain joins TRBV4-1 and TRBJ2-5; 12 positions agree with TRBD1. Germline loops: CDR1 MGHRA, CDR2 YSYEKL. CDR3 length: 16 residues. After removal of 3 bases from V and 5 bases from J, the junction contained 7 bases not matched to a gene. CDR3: CASSHGTGGMEETQYF. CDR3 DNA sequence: TGCGCCAGCAGCCACGGGACAGGGGGCATGGAGGAGACCCAGTACTTC.

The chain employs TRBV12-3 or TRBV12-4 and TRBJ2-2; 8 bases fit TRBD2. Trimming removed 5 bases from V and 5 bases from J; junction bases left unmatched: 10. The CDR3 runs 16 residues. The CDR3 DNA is TGTGCCAGCAGTCCCAGAGCGGGGGTGGGGACCGGGGAGCTGTTTTTT. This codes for CASSPRAGVGTGELFF.

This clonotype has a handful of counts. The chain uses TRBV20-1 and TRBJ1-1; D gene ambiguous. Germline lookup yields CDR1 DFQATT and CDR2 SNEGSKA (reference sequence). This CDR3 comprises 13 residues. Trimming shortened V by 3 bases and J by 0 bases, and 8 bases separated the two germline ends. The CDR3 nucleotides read TGCAGTGCTAGGGACGCTTTGAACACTGAAGCTTTCTTT. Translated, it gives CSARDALNTEAFF.

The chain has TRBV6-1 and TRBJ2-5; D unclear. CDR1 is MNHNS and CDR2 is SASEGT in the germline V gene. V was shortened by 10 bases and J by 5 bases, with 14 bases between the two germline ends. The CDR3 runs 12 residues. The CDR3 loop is CATITQTETQYF. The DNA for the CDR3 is TGTGCCACCATCACACAAACGGAGACCCAGTACTTC.

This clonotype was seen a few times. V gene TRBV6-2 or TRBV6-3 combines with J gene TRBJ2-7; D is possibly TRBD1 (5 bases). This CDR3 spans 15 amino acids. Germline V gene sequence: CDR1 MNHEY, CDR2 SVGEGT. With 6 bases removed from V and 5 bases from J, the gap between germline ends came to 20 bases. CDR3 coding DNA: TGTGCCAGCAGCCGTCCCCAGGGTTTCAGGGACGAGCAGTACGTC. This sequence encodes CASSRPQGFRDEQYV.

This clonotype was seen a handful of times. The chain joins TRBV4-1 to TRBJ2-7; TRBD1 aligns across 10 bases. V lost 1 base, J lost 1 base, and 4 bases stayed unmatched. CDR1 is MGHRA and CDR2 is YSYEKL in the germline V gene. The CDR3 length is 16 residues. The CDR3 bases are TGCGCCAGCAGCCAAGGGGACAGGGGTGGGTCCTACGAGCAGTACTTC. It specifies CASSQGDRGGSYEQYF.

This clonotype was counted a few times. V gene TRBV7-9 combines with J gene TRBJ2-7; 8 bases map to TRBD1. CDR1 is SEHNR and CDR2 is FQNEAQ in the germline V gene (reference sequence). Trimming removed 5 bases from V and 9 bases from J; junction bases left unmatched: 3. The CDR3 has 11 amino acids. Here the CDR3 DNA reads TGTGCCAGCAGCAGCGACAGGGGGCAGTACTTC. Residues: CASSSDRGQYF.

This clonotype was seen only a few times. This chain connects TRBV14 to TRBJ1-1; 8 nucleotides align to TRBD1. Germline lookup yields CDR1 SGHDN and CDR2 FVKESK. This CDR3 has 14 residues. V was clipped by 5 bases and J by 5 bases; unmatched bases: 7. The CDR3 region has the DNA TGTGCCAGCAGCTCGGCAGGGGGCGGAACTGAAGCTTTCTTT. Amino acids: CASSSAGGGTEAFF.

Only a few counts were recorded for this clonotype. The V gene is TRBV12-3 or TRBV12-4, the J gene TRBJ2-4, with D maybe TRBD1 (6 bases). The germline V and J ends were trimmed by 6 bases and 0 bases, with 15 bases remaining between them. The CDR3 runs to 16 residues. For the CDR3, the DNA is TGTGCCAGCAGCATTGACAGGTTACTAGCCAAAAACATTCAGTACTTC. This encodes CASSIDRLLAKNIQYF.

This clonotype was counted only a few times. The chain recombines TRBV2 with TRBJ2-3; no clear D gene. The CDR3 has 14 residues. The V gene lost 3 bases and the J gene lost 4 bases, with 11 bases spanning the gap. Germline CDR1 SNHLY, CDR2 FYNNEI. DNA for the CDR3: TGTGCCAGCAGTGACCCGCGAGCTCCAGATACGCAGTATTTT. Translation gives CASSDPRAPDTQYF.

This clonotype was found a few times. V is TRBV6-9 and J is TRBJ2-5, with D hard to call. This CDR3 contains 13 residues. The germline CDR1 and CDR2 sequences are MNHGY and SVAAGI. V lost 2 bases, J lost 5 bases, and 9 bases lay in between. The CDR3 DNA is TGTGCCAGCAGTTATAGTAGGCCGGAGACCCAGTACTTC. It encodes CASSYSRPETQYF.

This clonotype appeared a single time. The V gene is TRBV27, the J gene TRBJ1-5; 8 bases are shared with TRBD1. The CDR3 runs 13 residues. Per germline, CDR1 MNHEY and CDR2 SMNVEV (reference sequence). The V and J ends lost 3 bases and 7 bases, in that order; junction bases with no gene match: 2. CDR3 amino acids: CASSFAGGQPQHF. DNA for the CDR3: TGTGCCAGCAGTTTCGCAGGGGGCCAGCCCCAGCATTTT.

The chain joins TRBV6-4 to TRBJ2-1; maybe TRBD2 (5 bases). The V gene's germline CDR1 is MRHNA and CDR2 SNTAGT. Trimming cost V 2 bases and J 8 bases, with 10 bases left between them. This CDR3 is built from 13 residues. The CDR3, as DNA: TGTGCCAGCAGTGACGGGAGTAGAGATGAGCAGTTCTTC. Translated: CASSDGSRDEQFF.

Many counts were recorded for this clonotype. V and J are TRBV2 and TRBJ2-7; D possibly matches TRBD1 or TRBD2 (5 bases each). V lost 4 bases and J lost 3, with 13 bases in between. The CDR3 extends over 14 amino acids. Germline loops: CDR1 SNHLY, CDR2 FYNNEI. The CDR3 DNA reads TGTGCCAGCAGTGGGGGCGGGCACTACTACGAGCAGTACGTC. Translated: CASSGGGHYYEQYV.

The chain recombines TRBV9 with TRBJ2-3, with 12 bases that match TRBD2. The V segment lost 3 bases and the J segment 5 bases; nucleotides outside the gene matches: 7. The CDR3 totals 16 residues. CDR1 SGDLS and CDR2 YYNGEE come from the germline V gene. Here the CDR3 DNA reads TGTGCCAGCAGCGCGACTAGCGGGAGCGGTAAAGATACGCAGTATTTT. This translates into CASSATSGSGKDTQYF.

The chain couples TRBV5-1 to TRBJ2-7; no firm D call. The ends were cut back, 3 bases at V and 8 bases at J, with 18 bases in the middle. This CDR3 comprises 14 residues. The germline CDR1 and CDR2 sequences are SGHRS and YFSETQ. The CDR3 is CASSSRTGPPKQYF. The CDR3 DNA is TGCGCCAGCAGCTCCCGCACCGGACCGCCCAAGCAGTACTTC.

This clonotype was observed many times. This CDR3 reads CASTLKSFQETQYF. The CDR3 DNA reads as TGTGCCAGCACCCTAAAGAGTTTCCAAGAGACCCAGTACTTC. The rearrangement joins TRBV12-3 or TRBV12-4 to TRBJ2-5; D remains unclear. CDR3 size: 14 residues. The germline V and J ends were trimmed by 7 bases and 1 base, with 13 bases remaining between them.

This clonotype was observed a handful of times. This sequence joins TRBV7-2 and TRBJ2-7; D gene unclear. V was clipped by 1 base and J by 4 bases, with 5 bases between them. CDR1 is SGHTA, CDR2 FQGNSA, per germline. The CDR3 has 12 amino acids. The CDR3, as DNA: TGTGCCAGCAGCTTAGTGGTTTACGAGCAGTACTTC. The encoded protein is CASSLVVYEQYF.

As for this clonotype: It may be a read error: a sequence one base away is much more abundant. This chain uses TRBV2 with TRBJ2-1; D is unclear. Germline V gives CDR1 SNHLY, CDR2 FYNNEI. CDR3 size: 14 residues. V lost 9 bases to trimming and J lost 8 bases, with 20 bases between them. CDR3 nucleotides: TGTGCCAGTGGGATGGTACCGGTTGGGGATGAGCAGTTCTTC. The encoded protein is CASGMVPVGDEQFF.

The CDR3 coding sequence is TGTGCCAGCAGCTTAACAGAACAAATGAACACTGAAGCTTTCTTT. Translated: CASSLTEQMNTEAFF. This chain uses TRBV5-6 with TRBJ1-1; D remains ambiguous. The germline gives CDR1 SGHDT, CDR2 YYEEEE. The CDR3 length is 15 residues. V lost 2 bases to trimming and J lost 0 bases, with 11 bases between them.

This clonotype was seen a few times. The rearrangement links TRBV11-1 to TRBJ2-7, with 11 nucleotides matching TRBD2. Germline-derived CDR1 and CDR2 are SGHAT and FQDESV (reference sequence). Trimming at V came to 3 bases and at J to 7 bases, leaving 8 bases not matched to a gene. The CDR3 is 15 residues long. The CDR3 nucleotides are TGTGCCAGCAGCTTTCTAGCGGGGGGCCCTTTGGAGCAGTACGTC. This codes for CASSFLAGGPLEQYV.